Listed here are 2 T cell receptor beta chains from one sample, sequenced in a study of shared clonotypes between healthy human individuals. The assay was immunoSEQ multiplex PCR, and TCRdb's table has in-frame clones only and misses some. The table lists roughly 490,000 clones, roughly four fifths of them singletons, with around 13% in the top ten. Sample: PBMCs. These receptors came from a middle-aged woman in good health. Some clones in this sample may be carry-over from other donors' samples.

The chain employs TRBV7-8 and TRBJ2-6; a weak D match, TRBD2 (6 bases). Trimming took 0 bases from V and 0 from J, leaving 24 bases between them. Germline CDR1 and CDR2: SGHVS and FQNEAQ. CDR3 length: 22 residues. CDR3 DNA sequence: TGTGCCAGCAGCTTAGCGCCTATATGGCAGACTAGAACCTTCTCTGGGGCCAACGTCCTGACTTTC. It is translated as CASSLAPIWQTRTFSGANVLTF.

The V gene is TRBV5-1, the J gene TRBJ1-1; possibly TRBD1 for D (6 bases). Trimming took 4 bases from V and 2 from J, leaving 15 bases between them. In germline, CDR1 is SGHRS, CDR2 YFSETQ. The CDR3 has 15 amino acids. CDR3: CASSPRQGQNTEAFF. CDR3 nucleotides: TGCGCCAGCAGCCCCAGGCAGGGGCAAAACACTGAAGCTTTCTTT.